A selection of T cell receptor beta chains follows, all from one sample in a study of regulatory T cells in long-lasting Graves disease. MiXCR was run by TCRdb on the multiplex PCR reads, yielding one entry per CDR3 protein. The sample consists of 250,000 or so distinct CDR3 sequences, around 20% of them appearing once. The sample in question was peripheral blood mononuclear cells (PBMCs), obtained at new diagnosis, from a patient treated with antithyroid drugs. Receptor source: a female donor with Graves disease. Both conserved end residues are trimmed from each CDR3.

V gene	J gene	CDR3 protein
TRBV12-3/TRBV12-4	TRBJ1-5	ASSSWGDGQPQH
TRBV7-9	TRBJ1-1	ASSPPTGGGTEAF
TRBV11-3	TRBJ2-1	ASSLGDRGPYNEQF
TRBV24-1	TRBJ2-1	ATSDQYYNEQF
TRBV6-1	TRBJ1-2	ASTLEVGGGYT
TRBV7-2	-	ASSLWGETGRNIQY
TRBV5-1	TRBJ2-3	ASSSQESTDTQY
TRBV6-5	TRBJ2-7	ASSYGLAGGPSYEQY
TRBV10-2	TRBJ1-5	ASSEEGSQPQH
TRBV7-9	TRBJ1-2	ASSSGTGDYGYT
TRBV12-3/TRBV12-4	TRBJ2-7	ASSYSRDDEQY
TRBV27	TRBJ2-3	ASRPGRTDTQY
TRBV9	TRBJ1-1	ASSARWSTEAF
TRBV5-6	TRBJ1-4	ASSFNRRNNEKLF
TRBV25-1	TRBJ2-3	ASSEIGTSGTDTQY
TRBV2	TRBJ2-1	ASRDGTSGRAYNEQF
TRBV6-9	TRBJ2-7	ASSCSTWPNSYEQY
TRBV28	TRBJ2-3	ASSFRGQGTDTQY
TRBV15	TRBJ2-3	ATSRGPTLRTDTQY
TRBV20-1	TRBJ2-5	SARETSGRYRGETQY
TRBV9	TRBJ1-5	ASSVPNSNQPQH
TRBV6-5	TRBJ1-2	ASSYPTTGLRSYGYT
TRBV5-1	TRBJ2-7	ASKNQGGNEQY
TRBV12-3/TRBV12-4	TRBJ1-5	ASRPTGGGYQPQH
TRBV4-1	TRBJ2-2	ASSQEYAGGNTGELF
TRBV7-9	TRBJ2-3	ASSSEWDGLAGLDTQY
TRBV7-3	TRBJ2-5	ASSLTGQAGETQY
TRBV24-1	TRBJ2-3	ATSDFGRGQADTQY
TRBV5-1	TRBJ2-1	ASSRTGAPGNEQF
TRBV10-3	TRBJ2-5	AISDIQGAGETQY
TRBV7-9	TRBJ2-1	ASSLEIQGYEQF
TRBV6-1	TRBJ1-6	ASMPLGQAYNSPLH
TRBV12-3/TRBV12-4	TRBJ2-1	ASSPRTGENSYNEQF
TRBV2	TRBJ1-1	ASSEARFGAGTEAF
TRBV20-1	TRBJ1-1	SALRGDSSLEAF